The 27 T cell receptor beta chains in this list originate from one sample, sequenced in a study of blood T cells in healthy people across ages. Primers used in a second PCR of about 6 to 11 cycles were a sample-barcoded 5' primer and a J-beta primer mix. MiXCR was run by TCRdb on the 5' RACE reads, yielding one entry per CDR3 protein. The sample lists about 1,400,000 distinct CDR3 sequences, 42% occurring once. Source material: blood. These receptors originate from a woman younger than 30 in good health.

To note about this clonotype: A junction end diverges from the germline sequence, so it may reflect a read error. The genes are TRBV7-2 and TRBJ2-1, with TRBD2 identical over 8 bases. The CDR3 consists of 17 residues. Germline lookup yields CDR1 SGHTA and CDR2 FQGNSA. The CDR3 here is CASSPGVAGSIPYEQFF. The CDR3 nucleotides are TGTGCCAGCAGCCCCGGCGTAGCGGGGAGTATTCCCTACGAGCAGTTCTTT.

Here the CDR3 reads CASSAQDRGAFYNEQFF. CDR3 sequence (DNA): TGTGCCAGCAGTGCCCAAGACAGGGGAGCTTTCTACAATGAGCAGTTCTTC. The chain links TRBV6-1 to TRBJ2-1, with TRBD1 identical over 8 bases. Trimming at V came to 4 bases and at J to 3 bases, leaving 11 bases not matched to a gene. Looked up from germline, CDR1 is MNHNS and CDR2 is SASEGT. This CDR3 contains 17 residues.

The rearrangement uses TRBV20-1 and TRBJ2-7; D tentatively reads TRBD1 or TRBD2 (5 bases each). Germline lookup yields CDR1 DFQATT and CDR2 SNEGSKA (reference sequence). V was pared by 4 bases and J by 0 bases, with 13 bases between. The CDR3 runs to 14 residues. The CDR3 DNA is TGCAGTGCTAATAGTGGGGACCACTCCTACGAGCAGTACTTC. It is translated as CSANSGDHSYEQYF.

This chain links TRBV7-9 with TRBJ2-1; 9 bases fit TRBD1. J lost 2 bases, V lost 11 bases, and 22 bases had no gene match. The CDR3 has 19 amino acids. Germline lookup yields CDR1 SEHNR and CDR2 FQNEAQ (reference sequence). The CDR3 region has the DNA TGTGCCGGTTATTCCTGGGGACAGGGCACGGGAGTGGCCTACAATGAGCAGTTCTTC. This sequence encodes CAGYSWGQGTGVAYNEQFF.

The sample holds a few counts of this clonotype. The gene calls are TRBV21-1 and TRBJ2-7; TRBD1, the table's D call, lacks a check against the DNA. TRBV21-1 is deemed a pseudogene. This CDR3 contains 15 residues. CDR3 DNA: TGTGCCAGCATACGCGGGGGCAGGAGCTCCTACGAGCAGTACTTC. Amino acid sequence: CASIRGGRSSYEQYF.

The CDR3 region has the DNA TGTGCCAGCTCACCTCCCGGTTGGGTCACAGATACGCAGTATTTT. Amino acid sequence: CASSPPGWVTDTQYF. This chain joins TRBV18 and TRBJ2-3; D is ambiguous. From germline, CDR1 is KGHSH and CDR2 LQKENI. Deletions cut 3 bases from V and 2 bases from J, with 12 bases between. The CDR3 is made up of 15 amino acids.

A few counts support this clonotype. J is TRBJ2-1 and V is TRBV12-3 or TRBV12-4; 10 bases match TRBD2. J gave up 5 bases and V 3 bases, and 4 bases lay outside the gene matches. This CDR3 spans 15 amino acids. Here the CDR3 reads CASSFLLAGNNEQFF. CDR3 DNA sequence: TGTGCCAGCAGTTTTTTACTAGCGGGAAACAATGAGCAGTTCTTC.

CDR3 amino acids: CSAPGTSPQTEQYF. DNA of the CDR3: TGCAGTGCCCCCGGGACTAGCCCCCAAACGGAGCAGTACTTC. This chain connects TRBV20-1 to TRBJ2-4; TRBD2 matches 9 bases. V was clipped by 6 bases and J by 13 bases; unmatched bases: 16. Germline V lookup: CDR1 DFQATT, CDR2 SNEGSKA (reference sequence). The CDR3 spans 14 residues.

The chain combines TRBV20-1 with TRBJ2-3; 8 nucleotides align to TRBD2. Trimming took 3 bases from V and 5 from J; bases not matched to a gene: 4. Germline V gives CDR1 DFQATT, CDR2 SNEGSKA (reference sequence). This CDR3 has 13 residues. Written as DNA, the CDR3 is TGCAGTGCTAGTAGGCTAGCGGGAGATACGCAGTATTTT. This translates into CSASRLAGDTQYF.

This clonotype has more than one count but fewer than ten. The J gene is TRBJ2-5, the V gene TRBV27, with D possibly TRBD2 on 6 matching bases. Trimming cost V 5 bases and J 1 base, with 14 bases left between them. The CDR3 loop spans 15 amino acids. Per the germline V gene, CDR1 is MNHEY and CDR2 is SMNVEV (reference sequence). In DNA form, the CDR3 reads TGTGCCAGCAGTAAACTAGCCCTCGGCCAAGAGACCCAGTACTTC. Translating it yields CASSKLALGQETQYF.

The chain employs TRBV20-1 and TRBJ1-1; no firm D call. The germline CDR1 and CDR2 sequences are DFQATT and SNEGSKA (reference sequence). Trimming left V 6 bases short and J 0 bases short, with 14 bases between. This CDR3 comprises 14 residues. The chain's CDR3 is CSAGTARVNTEAFF. CDR3 in DNA: TGCAGTGCCGGTACTGCAAGGGTGAACACTGAAGCTTTCTTT.

The sample holds a few counts of this clonotype. The chain joins TRBV7-9 to TRBJ1-5; 7 nucleotides align to TRBD1. Trimming took 5 bases from V and 4 from J; bases not matched to a gene: 8. CDR3 length: 15 amino acids. Germline V gives CDR1 SEHNR, CDR2 FQNEAQ (reference sequence). The CDR3 spells CASSPWGTDNQPQHF. In DNA form, the CDR3 reads TGTGCCAGCAGCCCGTGGGGGACAGATAATCAGCCCCAGCATTTT.

This clonotype was seen a handful of times. As DNA, the CDR3 is TGTGCCAGCAAAACGGGGGGTTTGGATGAGCAGTTCTTC. Protein sequence: CASKTGGLDEQFF. This chain connects TRBV7-2 to TRBJ2-1; 7 bases fit TRBD2. J was trimmed by 8 bases and V by 7 bases; bases with no gene match: 8. CDR3 length: 13 amino acids. CDR1 and CDR2 from the germline V gene are SGHTA and FQGNSA.

This clonotype was counted only a few times. The chain joins TRBV10-3 to TRBJ1-1; D not resolved. Germline CDR1 reads ENHRY; CDR2 reads SYGVKD. This CDR3 is built from 17 residues. V was trimmed by 0 bases and J by 9 bases, leaving 23 bases between them. CDR3 amino acids: CAISESVVVGNKQKAFF. The CDR3 nucleotides are TGTGCCATCAGTGAGTCCGTGGTGGTGGGGAACAAACAAAAAGCTTTCTTT.

This clonotype was observed a handful of times. This chain uses TRBV12-3 or TRBV12-4 with TRBJ2-5, with 12 bases that match TRBD2. There are 18 residues in the CDR3. V shed 5 bases and J 2 bases; nucleotides not matched to a gene: 12. The CDR3 protein is CASSPGLAGTFLQETQYF. CDR3 nucleotides: TGTGCCAGCAGTCCCGGACTAGCGGGGACCTTTCTGCAAGAGACCCAGTACTTC.

Comment on this clonotype: The junction departs from germline at one end; a sequencing error may be responsible. The chain has TRBV4-2 and TRBJ2-3, with 8 bases lining up with TRBD2. This CDR3 comprises 15 residues. Germline CDR1 is LGHNA and CDR2 is YNFKEQ. CDR3 sequence reads: CASSPTSGSSETQYF. The CDR3, as DNA: TGTGCCAGCAGCCCTACGAGCGGGAGTTCAGAGACGCAGTATTTT.

The gene calls are TRBV5-1 and TRBJ2-7; a weak D match, TRBD2 (6 bases). V was clipped by 0 bases and J by 2 bases, with 12 bases between them. Per germline, CDR1 SGHRS and CDR2 YFSETQ. The CDR3 contains 15 residues. The CDR3, as DNA: TGCGCCAGCAGCTTGGGTTGGGGGGAGACCTACGAGCAGTACTTC. Protein sequence: CASSLGWGETYEQYF. The variable domain in full, completed from reference TRBV5-1 and TRBJ2-7, reads KAGVTQTPRYLIKTRGQQVTLSCSPISGHRSVSWYQQTPGQGLQFLFEYFSETQRNKGNFPGRFSGRQFSNSRSEMNVSTLELGDSALYLCASSLGWGETYEQYFGPGTRLTVT.

CDR3 sequence: CATSKRDRSYNSPLHF. The CDR3 DNA reads as TGTGCCACCAGCAAAAGGGACCGCTCCTATAATTCACCCCTCCACTTT. J is TRBJ1-6 and V is TRBV15, with a tentative D call TRBD1 (5 bases). This CDR3 region has 16 residues. Germline V gene lookup returns CDR1 LNHNV and CDR2 YYDKDF (reference sequence). The ends were cut back, 4 bases at V and 0 bases at J, with 10 bases in the middle. Variable domain in full (rest from reference TRBV15 and TRBJ1-6): DAMVIQNPRYQVTQFGKPVTLSCSQTLNHNVMYWYQQKSSQAPKLLFHYYDKDFNNEADTPDNFQSRRPNTSFCFLDIRSPGLGDTAMYLCATSKRDRSYNSPLHFGNGTRLTVT.

The V and J genes are TRBV28 and TRBJ2-5; D is perhaps TRBD1 (6 bases). Trimming pared 6 bases from V and 7 bases from J, leaving 24 bases between. The CDR3 is 16 amino acids. Germline CDR1 MDHEN, CDR2 SYDVKM. The CDR3 DNA sequence: TGTGCCAGCAGCCATAACATCTACGGACAGAAAGGGACCCAGTACTTC. It yields the protein CASSHNIYGQKGTQYF.

CDR3 nucleotide sequence: TGTGCTAGTACGGGACTAGCGGGAACATCAAGGTTAGGGACCCAGTACTTC. It translates to CASTGLAGTSRLGTQYF. The chain carries TRBV12-5 and TRBJ2-5; 13 bases agree with TRBD2. Trimming removed 8 bases from V and 7 bases from J; junction bases left unmatched: 16. The CDR3 covers 17 residues. Germline V gene sequence: CDR1 LGHNT, CDR2 FRNRAP.

This chain uses TRBV5-1 with TRBJ2-5, with D maybe TRBD1 (7 bases). V was trimmed by 6 bases and J by 5 bases, leaving 20 bases between them. CDR1 is SGHRS and CDR2 is YFSETQ in the germline V gene. The CDR3 consists of 15 residues. DNA for the CDR3: TGCGCCAGCATCTCCTCTCCCGGGGGACAGGAGACCCAGTACTTC. It yields the protein CASISSPGGQETQYF.

The table lists this clonotype with a few counts. The chain carries TRBV6-6 and TRBJ2-1, with a weak D call TRBD2 (6 bases). Germline values: CDR1 MNHNY, CDR2 SVGAGI (reference sequence). This CDR3 comprises 17 residues. Trimming shortened V by 7 bases and J by 0 bases, and 19 bases separated the two germline ends. The CDR3 region is CASMTHSGVSSYNEQFF. The DNA for the CDR3 is TGTGCCAGCATGACGCATTCGGGGGTCTCCTCCTACAATGAGCAGTTCTTC.

This clonotype has more than one count but fewer than ten. The rearrangement links TRBV7-9 to TRBJ1-2; TRBD1 might be the D (5 bases). The CDR3 covers 16 residues. CDR1 is SEHNR, CDR2 FQNEAQ, per germline (reference sequence). The V end lost 5 bases, the J end lost 3 bases, and 19 bases lay between the germline ends. The CDR3 here is CASSPRDDLGDYGYTF. The CDR3 DNA follows: TGTGCCAGCAGCCCCCGAGACGACTTGGGGGACTATGGCTACACCTTC.

The V and J genes are TRBV20-1 and TRBJ1-4; D ambiguous. Germline V CDR1 and CDR2: DFQATT, SNEGSKA (reference sequence). The CDR3 covers 14 residues. V lost 2 bases and J 12 bases, leaving 19 bases between the germline ends. This CDR3 is CSARYEPALGELFF. CDR3 bases: TGCAGTGCTAGATACGAACCTGCCCTCGGGGAACTGTTTTTT.

This clonotype has only a few counts. The CDR3 sequence is CASSTAGRDTQYF. The CDR3 DNA reads TGTGCCAGTAGTACCGCGGGACGAGATACGCAGTATTTT. The rearrangement links TRBV19 to TRBJ2-3; D might be TRBD2 (6 bases). The CDR3 runs 13 residues. Trimming cost V 4 bases and J 5 bases, with 10 bases left between them. Per germline, CDR1 LNHDA and CDR2 SQIVND (reference sequence). The full variable domain, its missing parts supplied by reference TRBV19 and TRBJ2-3, is DGGITQSPKYLFRKEGQNVTLSCEQNLNHDAMYWYRQDPGQGLRLIYYSQIVNDFQKGDIAEGYSVSREKKESFPLTVTSAQKNPTAFYLCASSTAGRDTQYFGPGTRLTVL.

The rearrangement links TRBV5-1 to TRBJ2-6; TRBD1 might be the D (5 bases). With 4 bases removed from V and 2 bases from J, the gap between germline ends came to 16 bases. CDR1 is SGHRS, CDR2 YFSETQ, per germline. The CDR3 spans 17 residues. This CDR3 is CASSRFDSPTGANVLTF. In nucleotides, the CDR3 is TGCGCCAGCAGCAGATTCGACAGCCCGACTGGGGCCAACGTCCTGACTTTC.

Ten or more counts support this clonotype. This chain joins TRBV29-1 and TRBJ2-6; 7 nucleotides match TRBD2. CDR3 length equals 17 residues. The V gene's germline CDR1 is SQVTM and CDR2 ANQGSEA. The junction had 10 bases not matched to a gene; V was cut back by 5 bases and J by 0 bases. The CDR3 loop reads CSVPVGGTYSGANVLTF. The DNA of the CDR3 is TGCAGCGTTCCCGTGGGGGGGACCTACTCTGGGGCCAACGTCCTGACTTTC.